The sequence of this T cell receptor (beta chain) was determined in a study of T-cell reconstitution after alpha-beta-depleted transplantation in children. Study-wide findings and caveats: About two months after transplant, alpha-beta T cells reportedly came from several hundred expanded graft clones.

Only a few counts were recorded for this clonotype. Its target is unknown. A library of TCRbeta sequences, prepared with unique molecular identifiers, was generated. TCRdb reprocessed the PCR reads with MiXCR, giving one entry per CDR3 protein. The sample lists 300,000 to 350,000 distinct CDR3 sequences, around 15% seen once, with about 41% in the top ten. Losses at the gene ends were 0 bases for V and 8 bases for J; bases not matched to a gene: 8. The CDR3 length is 15 residues. Germline-derived CDR1 and CDR2 are LGHNA and YSLEER. This chain uses TRBV4-3 with TRBJ1-2; 8 positions agree with TRBD1. The sample consisted of PBMCs, mostly from graft donor cells, taken 360 days after TCRalphabeta/CD19-depleted stem cell transplant. This receptor was identified in a male patient under 10 years old who had a stem cell transplant for acute lymphoblastic leukemia, so the T cells may come from the graft donor. The CDR3 DNA is TGCGCCAGCAGCCAAGATACAGGGGGATTAGGAGGCTACACCTTC. Translating it yields CASSQDTGGLGGYTF.